The 23 T cell receptor beta chains presented below share a single source sample, sequenced in a study of shared T cell receptors in the human thymus. Measured with immunoSEQ multiplex PCR; TCRdb has only the in-frame clones, and not every one. In the table there are roughly 560,000 clones, more than 75% of which are singletons. Separately, the same data were catalogued under a study of human thymus T cells.

The specimen was thymocytes. The origin of the receptors is a boy under three years old with a congenital heart defect.

This chain joins TRBV4-1 and TRBJ2-3, with 11 bases fitting TRBD2. The CDR3 totals 18 residues. Germline trimming cut 0 bases from V and 2 bases from J; bases unmatched to any gene: 7. CDR1 MGHRA and CDR2 YSYEKL come from the germline V gene. The CDR3 DNA reads as TGCGCCAGCAGCCAAGATAATGGACTAGCGGGTTCCACAGATACGCAGTATTTT. Translation: CASSQDNGLAGSTDTQYF.

This clone was found once. This chain connects TRBV7-2 to TRBJ2-5, with TRBD1 identical over 9 bases. Germline CDR1 SGHTA, CDR2 FQGNSA. J was trimmed by 4 bases and V by 5 bases; bases with no gene match: 8. This CDR3 region has 15 residues. CDR3 nucleotide sequence: TGTGCCAGCAGCCTGACCGGGACAGGGTTAGAGACCCAGTACTTC. Its translation is CASSLTGTGLETQYF. Filled out from reference TRBV7-2 and TRBJ2-5, the complete variable domain reads GAGVSQSPSNKVTEKGKDVELRCDPISGHTALYWYRQSLGQGLEFLIYFQGNSAPDKSGLPSDRFSAERTGGSVSTLTIQRTQQEDSAVYLCASSLTGTGLETQYFGPGTRLLVL.

V and J are TRBV10-2 and TRBJ1-1; TRBD1 is a possible D gene (5 bases). V was shortened by 6 bases and J by 4 bases, with 18 bases between the two germline ends. CDR1 is WSHSY and CDR2 is SAAADI in the germline V gene. The length of the CDR3 is 15 residues. The CDR3 sequence is CASRGGWLWGTEAFF. The CDR3 DNA reads as TGCGCCAGCAGGGGGGGGTGGCTTTGGGGCACTGAAGCTTTCTTT.

V usage is TRBV19 and J usage is TRBJ2-7, with 10 positions matching TRBD2. Per the germline V gene, CDR1 is LNHDA and CDR2 is SQIVND (reference sequence). CDR3 length equals 20 residues. V was clipped by 0 bases and J by 0 bases; unmatched bases: 14. This CDR3 is CASSIDGWASGSSSSYEQYF. The CDR3 coding sequence is TGTGCCAGTAGTATAGATGGCTGGGCTAGCGGGAGCTCAAGCTCCTACGAGCAGTACTTC.

The chain employs TRBV7-9 and TRBJ2-5, with 7 bases matching TRBD1. CDR1 and CDR2 (germline): SEHNR, FQNEAQ (reference sequence). With V trimmed by 2 bases and J by 2 bases, 8 bases remained unmatched. This CDR3 has 16 amino acids. The CDR3 is CASSLRPPGQQETQYF. The CDR3 DNA sequence: TGTGCCAGCAGCTTAAGACCACCGGGACAGCAAGAGACCCAGTACTTC. The entire variable domain, with the rest obtained from reference TRBV7-9 and TRBJ2-5, is as follows: DTGVSQNPRHKITKRGQNVTFRCDPISEHNRLYWYRQTLGQGPEFLTYFQNEAQLEKSRLLSDRFSAERPKGSFSTLEIQRTEQGDSAMYLCASSLRPPGQQETQYFGPGTRLLVL.

The chain is built from TRBV28 and TRBJ1-2; tentatively, D is TRBD1 (5 bases). The CDR3 contains 14 residues. CDR1 MDHEN and CDR2 SYDVKM come from the germline V gene. V lost 6 bases and J 3 bases, leaving 14 bases between the germline ends. The chain's CDR3 is CASSPTDRHYGYTF. The DNA of the CDR3 is TGTGCCAGCAGCCCAACCGACAGACACTATGGCTACACCTTC.

The gene calls are TRBV12-5 and TRBJ1-5; D is unresolved. Germline V lookup: CDR1 LGHNT, CDR2 FRNRAP. Trimming shortened V by 6 bases and J by 4 bases, and 7 bases separated the two germline ends. CDR3 size: 12 residues. The DNA for the CDR3 is TGTGCTAGTGGGAATCAGAATCAGCCCCAGCATTTT. Its protein is CASGNQNQPQHF.

The chain couples TRBV29-1 to TRBJ2-7; 7 nucleotides align to TRBD1. Germline CDR1 SQVTM, CDR2 ANQGSEA. The V gene end was trimmed by 6 bases and the J gene end by 6 bases; junction bases not matched to a gene: 11. The CDR3 has 13 residues. CDR3 protein: CSVGVGTAVEQYF. The CDR3 region has the DNA TGCAGCGTGGGGGTCGGGACAGCCGTCGAGCAGTACTTC.

This chain connects TRBV28 to TRBJ2-7, with 10 bases lining up with TRBD1. J gave up 6 bases and V 3 bases, and 11 bases lay outside the gene matches. The CDR3 loop spans 16 amino acids. Germline loops: CDR1 MDHEN, CDR2 SYDVKM. The CDR3 coding sequence is TGTGCCAGCAGTTTGGGAAGAGACAGGGGGCCACGCGAGCAGTACTTC. Its translation is CASSLGRDRGPREQYF.

This rearrangement joins TRBV7-9 to TRBJ1-1; 9 positions agree with TRBD1. The junction had 4 bases not matched to a gene; V was cut back by 5 bases and J by 3 bases. The CDR3 runs to 14 residues. Germline assignment: CDR1 SEHNR and CDR2 FQNEAQ (reference sequence). DNA for the CDR3: TGTGCCAGCAGCGCGGACAGGGGCGACACTGAAGCTTTCTTT. Translation: CASSADRGDTEAFF.

The chain carries TRBV5-1 and TRBJ2-5; D may be TRBD1 (6 bases). V shed 0 bases and J shed 4 bases, with 13 bases lying between them. CDR3 length: 15 residues. CDR1 and CDR2 (germline): SGHRS, YFSETQ. As DNA, the CDR3 is TGCGCCAGCAGCTTGGGTGGCAGGGGATTAGAGACCCAGTACTTC. Protein sequence: CASSLGGRGLETQYF.

This chain connects TRBV28 to TRBJ2-3; perhaps TRBD1 as D (5 bases). CDR1 is MDHEN, CDR2 SYDVKM, per germline. V lost 7 bases, J lost 4 bases, and 18 bases lay in between. CDR3 length equals 15 residues. The DNA for the CDR3 is TGTGCCAGCATCCAGTCGCCCCAGGGCCCAGATACGCAGTATTTT. Translated, it gives CASIQSPQGPDTQYF.

This sequence joins TRBV2 and TRBJ2-3; D is possibly TRBD2 (6 bases). Germline values: CDR1 SNHLY, CDR2 FYNNEI. V was shortened by 7 bases and J by 0 bases, with 20 bases between the two germline ends. This CDR3 has 17 amino acids. This CDR3 is CASTRTGVTPSTDTQYF. For the CDR3, the DNA is TGTGCCAGCACCCGGACGGGAGTCACCCCTAGCACAGATACGCAGTATTTT. The whole variable domain, remainder taken from reference TRBV2 and TRBJ2-3, is EPEVTQTPSHQVTQMGQEVILRCVPISNHLYFYWYRQILGQKVEFLVSFYNNEISEKSEIFDDQFSVERPDGSNFTLKIRSTKLEDSAMYFCASTRTGVTPSTDTQYFGPGTRLTVL.

V is TRBV7-9 and J is TRBJ1-5, with a tentative D call TRBD1 (6 bases). This CDR3 is 16 amino acids long. The germline V gene encodes CDR1 SEHNR and CDR2 FQNEAQ (reference sequence). V was trimmed by 4 bases and J by 0 bases, leaving 13 bases between them. CDR3 nucleotides: TGTGCCAGCAGCTCGCTGAGGACAGATAGCAATCAGCCCCAGCATTTT. Amino acid sequence: CASSSLRTDSNQPQHF.

CDR3 sequence (DNA): TGTGCCAGCAGCAACCGGGACTTAGCCAAAAACATTCAGTACTTC. Translated: CASSNRDLAKNIQYF. The chain recombines TRBV28 with TRBJ2-4; a weak D match, TRBD2 (6 bases). The CDR3 has 15 amino acids. Trimming took off 6 bases at V and 0 bases at J, with 12 bases between the two ends. Germline V gives CDR1 MDHEN, CDR2 SYDVKM. The whole variable domain, remainder taken from reference TRBV28 and TRBJ2-4, is DVKVTQSSRYLVKRTGEKVFLECVQDMDHENMFWYRQDPGLGLRLIYFSYDVKMKEKGDIPEGYSVSREKKERFSLILESASTNQTSMYLCASSNRDLAKNIQYFGAGTRLSVL.

V gene TRBV4-3 combines with J gene TRBJ2-5; D is unclear. The end of the DNA is better explained by TRBJ2-7, so the J call may be wrong. Germline V lookup: CDR1 LGHNA, CDR2 YSLEER. This CDR3 comprises 18 residues. CDR3 coding DNA: TGCGCCAGCAGCCAAGATTTAACGAGCAGAGGAAAGACCTACGAGCAGTACTTC. As protein: CASSQDLTSRGKTYEQYF.

This chain uses TRBV11-2 with TRBJ2-7; D is possibly TRBD2 (6 bases). The V gene lost 5 bases and the J gene lost 3 bases, with 14 bases spanning the gap. The germline CDR1 and CDR2 sequences are SGHAT and FQNNGV. This CDR3 region has 14 residues. The CDR3 spells CASSPRRGCYEQYF. The DNA of the CDR3 is TGTGCCAGCAGCCCCCGGAGGGGCTGCTACGAGCAGTACTTC.

CDR3 region: CASSGQGQGYGNTIYF. The DNA of the CDR3 is TGTGCCAGTAGTGGCCAGGGACAGGGCTACGGAAACACCATATATTTT. V usage is TRBV19 and J usage is TRBJ1-3; TRBD1 aligns across 9 bases. The J segment lost 4 bases and the V segment lost 5 bases, leaving 9 bases of the junction unmatched. Germline values: CDR1 LNHDA, CDR2 SQIVND (reference sequence). The CDR3 is made up of 16 amino acids. The full variable domain, its missing parts supplied by reference TRBV19 and TRBJ1-3, is DGGITQSPKYLFRKEGQNVTLSCEQNLNHDAMYWYRQDPGQGLRLIYYSQIVNDFQKGDIAEGYSVSREKKESFPLTVTSAQKNPTAFYLCASSGQGQGYGNTIYFGEGSWLTVV.

V gene TRBV27 combines with J gene TRBJ2-7; 7 nucleotides agree with TRBD2. CDR3 length: 15 amino acids. Germline V lookup: CDR1 MNHEY, CDR2 SMNVEV (reference sequence). The ends lost 6 bases at V and 2 bases at J; junction bases unmatched: 10. CDR3 bases: TGTGCCAGCAGCCCTAGGGCGGGAGCCACCTACGAGCAGTACTTC. Residues: CASSPRAGATYEQYF.

This chain connects TRBV30 to TRBJ2-3; 8 nucleotides match TRBD2. Germline CDR1 and CDR2: GTSNPN and SVGIG (reference sequence). V was pared by 7 bases and J by 2 bases, with 11 bases of the junction left unmatched. CDR3 length: 15 amino acids. The CDR3: CALPGLAGTTDTQYF. In nucleotides, the CDR3 is TGTGCCTTGCCAGGGCTAGCGGGCACCACAGATACGCAGTATTTT.

This clone was recorded only once. The rearrangement uses TRBV28 and TRBJ1-4; D possibly corresponds to TRBD1 (6 bases). The germline V gene encodes CDR1 MDHEN and CDR2 SYDVKM. The CDR3 spans 17 residues. The ends were cut back, 1 base at V and 4 bases at J, with 16 bases in the middle. The CDR3 sequence is CASSLLSTGQNNEKLFF. CDR3 in DNA: TGTGCCAGCAGTTTATTGTCGACGGGACAAAATAATGAAAAACTGTTTTTT.

This chain joins TRBV15 and TRBJ2-1; perhaps TRBD2 as D (5 bases). Germline-derived CDR1 and CDR2 are LNHNV and YYDKDF (reference sequence). V shed 2 bases and J shed 8 bases, with 16 bases lying between them. The CDR3 totals 15 residues. The CDR3, as DNA: TGTGCCACCAGCAGAATGCTAGCCTCCCGGGATGAGCAGTTCTTC. This gives the protein CATSRMLASRDEQFF.

A note on this clone: Other DNA sequences in this sample translate to the same CDR3. J is TRBJ1-1 and V is TRBV5-6; 7 positions match TRBD1. The J segment lost 0 bases and the V segment lost 4 bases, leaving 3 bases of the junction unmatched. Germline V gene data show CDR1 as SGHDT and CDR2 as YYEEEE. The CDR3 length is 14 residues. The CDR3 is CASSRGQLNTEAFF. DNA for the CDR3: TGTGCCAGCAGCCGGGGACAGCTGAACACTGAAGCTTTCTTT.